This TCR beta chain comes out of a study of T cells after yellow fever vaccination. Study at large: With SMART-Seq v4 Ultra Low Input, the fractions containing low cell numbers were prepared.

The CDR3 length is 14 residues. The trim removed 8 bases at V and 3 bases at J, leaving 6 bases unmatched. This clonotype was recorded a few times. Its specificity is not known. TCRdb re-analysed the 5' RACE reads in MiXCR, keeping a single row per CDR3 protein. The data contain a few hundred thousand distinct CDR3 sequences, 11% of them seen just once; the ten biggest clones take up roughly 18%. Study findings and constraints: From the bulk population, abundant clonotypes could contaminate and appear within FACS-sorted repertoires.

The starting material was PBMCs, obtained on the day of the first yellow fever vaccination. The receptor's source is a man between 18 and 35 years old who received the YFV17D yellow fever vaccine. The J gene is TRBJ2-7, the V gene TRBV12-3 or TRBV12-4, with 11 nucleotides matching TRBD1. The CDR3 region is CASVRGTGGYEQYF. The CDR3 DNA follows: TGTGCCAGCGTTAGGGGGACAGGGGGCTACGAGCAGTACTTC.